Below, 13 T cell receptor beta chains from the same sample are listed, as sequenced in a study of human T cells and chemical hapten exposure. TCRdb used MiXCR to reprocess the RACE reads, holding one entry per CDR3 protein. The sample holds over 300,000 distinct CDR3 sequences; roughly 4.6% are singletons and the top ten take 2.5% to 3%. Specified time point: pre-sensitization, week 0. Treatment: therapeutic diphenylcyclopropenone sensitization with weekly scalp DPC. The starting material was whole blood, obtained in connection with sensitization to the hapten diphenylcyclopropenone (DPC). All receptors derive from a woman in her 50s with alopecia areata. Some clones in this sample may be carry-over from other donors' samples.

The CDR3 reads CASSSYRGETQYF. CDR3 nucleotide sequence: TGTGCCAGCAGTTCGTACAGAGGGGAGACCCAGTACTTC. The chain is built from TRBV6-5 and TRBJ2-5, with D possibly matching TRBD2 (5 bases). Germline values: CDR1 MNHEY, CDR2 SVGAGI. This CDR3 is 13 amino acids long. V gave up 4 bases and J gave up 5 bases, with 11 bases separating them.

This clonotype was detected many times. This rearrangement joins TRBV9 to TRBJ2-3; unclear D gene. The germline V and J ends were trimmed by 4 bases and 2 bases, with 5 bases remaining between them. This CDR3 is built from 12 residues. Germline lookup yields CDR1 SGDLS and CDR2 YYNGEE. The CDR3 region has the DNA TGTGCCAGCAGCATAACCACAGATACGCAGTATTTT. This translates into CASSITTDTQYF.

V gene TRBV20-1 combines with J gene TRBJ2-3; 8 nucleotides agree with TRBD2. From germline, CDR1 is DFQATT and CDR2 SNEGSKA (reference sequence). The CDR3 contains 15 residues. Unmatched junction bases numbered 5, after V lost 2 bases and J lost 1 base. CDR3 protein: CSARPSGRRTDTQYF. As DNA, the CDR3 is TGCAGTGCTAGACCTAGCGGGCGACGCACAGATACGCAGTATTTT.

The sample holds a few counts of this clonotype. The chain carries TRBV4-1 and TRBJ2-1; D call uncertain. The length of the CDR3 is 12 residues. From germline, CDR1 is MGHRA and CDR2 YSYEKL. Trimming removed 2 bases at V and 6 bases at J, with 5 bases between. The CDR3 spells CASSQTANEQFF. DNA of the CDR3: TGCGCCAGCAGCCAAACCGCCAATGAGCAGTTCTTC.

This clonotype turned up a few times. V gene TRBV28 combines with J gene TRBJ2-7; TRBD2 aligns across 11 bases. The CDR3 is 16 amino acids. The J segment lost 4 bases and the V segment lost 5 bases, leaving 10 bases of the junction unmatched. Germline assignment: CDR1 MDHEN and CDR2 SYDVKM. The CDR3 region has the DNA TGTGCCAGCAGTCTAGGGACTAGCGGATACCTTTACGAGCAGTACTTC. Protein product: CASSLGTSGYLYEQYF.

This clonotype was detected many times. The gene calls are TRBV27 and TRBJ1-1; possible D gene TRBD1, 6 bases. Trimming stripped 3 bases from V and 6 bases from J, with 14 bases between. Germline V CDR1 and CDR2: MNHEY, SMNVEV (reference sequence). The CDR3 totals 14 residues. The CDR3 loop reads CASSFKGGLSEAFF. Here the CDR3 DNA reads TGTGCCAGCAGTTTTAAAGGGGGTCTTTCTGAAGCTTTCTTT.

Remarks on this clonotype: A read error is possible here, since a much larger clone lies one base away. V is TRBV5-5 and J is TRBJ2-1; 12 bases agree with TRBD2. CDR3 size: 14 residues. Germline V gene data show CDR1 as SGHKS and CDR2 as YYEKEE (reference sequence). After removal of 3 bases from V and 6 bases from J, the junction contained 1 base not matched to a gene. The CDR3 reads CASSWTSGANEQFF. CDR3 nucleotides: TGTGCCAGCAGCTGGACTAGCGGGGCCAATGAGCAGTTCTTC.

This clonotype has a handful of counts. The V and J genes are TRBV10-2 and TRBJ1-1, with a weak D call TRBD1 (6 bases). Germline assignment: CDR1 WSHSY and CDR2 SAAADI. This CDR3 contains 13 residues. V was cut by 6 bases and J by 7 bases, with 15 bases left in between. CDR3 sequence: CASRGGDRHEAFF. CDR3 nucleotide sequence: TGCGCCAGCAGAGGGGGAGACAGACATGAAGCTTTCTTT.

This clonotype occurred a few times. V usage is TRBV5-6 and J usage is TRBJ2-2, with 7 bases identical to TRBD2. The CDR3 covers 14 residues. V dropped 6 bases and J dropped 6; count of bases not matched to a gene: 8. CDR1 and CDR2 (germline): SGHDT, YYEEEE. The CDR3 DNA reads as TGTGCCAGCACCACGACTAGCCTTTCCGGGGAGCTGTTTTTT. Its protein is CASTTTSLSGELFF.

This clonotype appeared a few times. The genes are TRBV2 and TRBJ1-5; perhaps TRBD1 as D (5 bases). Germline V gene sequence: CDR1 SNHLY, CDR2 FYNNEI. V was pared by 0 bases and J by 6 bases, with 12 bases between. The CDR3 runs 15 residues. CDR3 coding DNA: TGTGCCAGCAGTGAAGCGCAAACAGGAACTCAGCCCCAGCATTTT. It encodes CASSEAQTGTQPQHF. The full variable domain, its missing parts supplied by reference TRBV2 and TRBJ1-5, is EPEVTQTPSHQVTQMGQEVILRCVPISNHLYFYWYRQILGQKVEFLVSFYNNEISEKSEIFDDQFSVERPDGSNFTLKIRSTKLEDSAMYFCASSEAQTGTQPQHFGDGTRLSIL.

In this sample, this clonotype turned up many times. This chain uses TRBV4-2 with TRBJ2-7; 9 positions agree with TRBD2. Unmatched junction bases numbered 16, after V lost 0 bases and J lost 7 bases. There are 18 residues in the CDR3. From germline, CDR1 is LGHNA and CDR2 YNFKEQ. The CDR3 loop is CASSQDTGNLAGLGEQYF. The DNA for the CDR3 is TGTGCCAGCAGCCAAGATACTGGGAACCTAGCGGGGTTGGGGGAGCAGTACTTC.

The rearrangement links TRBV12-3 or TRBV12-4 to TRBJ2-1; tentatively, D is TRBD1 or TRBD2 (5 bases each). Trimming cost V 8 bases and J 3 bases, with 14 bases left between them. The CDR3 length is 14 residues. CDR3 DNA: TGTGCCAGCGTTGGGGACGTCTTCTACAATGAGCAGTTCTTC. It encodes CASVGDVFYNEQFF.

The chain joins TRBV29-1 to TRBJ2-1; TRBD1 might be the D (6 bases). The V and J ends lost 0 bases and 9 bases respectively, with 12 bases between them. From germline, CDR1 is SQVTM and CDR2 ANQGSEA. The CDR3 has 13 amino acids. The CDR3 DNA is TGCAGCGTTGAAGAGTCCCAGGGGATTGAGCAGTTCTTC. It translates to CSVEESQGIEQFF.